Each of the 14 T cell receptor beta chains below was sequenced from the same sample in a study of CD8+ T cells in alopecia areata. Treatment reported: oral pan-JAK inhibitor, 5-10 mg twice daily. RNA, once extracted, was reverse transcribed into cDNA for use as the sequencing template. Profiled with immunoSEQ multiplex PCR; TCRdb holds only in-frame clones, not every one. The sample contains roughly 200,000 clones, 40% to 45% of which appear only once. Here the sequenced sample was CD4+ T cells sorted from blood, taken at roughly week 38, from a patient treated with tofacitinib. Every receptor here comes from a human donor with alopecia areata.

This clone has more than one count but fewer than ten. V gene TRBV4-1 combines with J gene TRBJ1-2; the D is unclear. Trimming pared 8 bases from V and 6 bases from J, leaving 16 bases between. CDR3 length: 13 amino acids. Germline CDR1 MGHRA, CDR2 YSYEKL. In DNA form, the CDR3 reads TGCGCCAGCCAAAGTAACGCTACGCATGGCTACACCTTC. This sequence encodes CASQSNATHGYTF.

The chain employs TRBV2 and TRBJ2-1; 7 bases line up with TRBD2. After removal of 3 bases from V and 7 bases from J, the junction contained 0 bases not matched to a gene. The V gene's germline CDR1 is SNHLY and CDR2 FYNNEI. This CDR3 region has 12 residues. The CDR3 DNA reads as TGTGCCAGCAGTGAGCGGGGGAATGAGCAGTTCTTC. Translation gives CASSERGNEQFF. The complete variable domain, with remaining parts taken from reference TRBV2 and TRBJ2-1, reads EPEVTQTPSHQVTQMGQEVILRCVPISNHLYFYWYRQILGQKVEFLVSFYNNEISEKSEIFDDQFSVERPDGSNFTLKIRSTKLEDSAMYFCASSERGNEQFFGPGTRLTVL.

This clone was found a few times. This chain links TRBV29-1 with TRBJ2-2; unclear D gene. The germline V gene encodes CDR1 SQVTM and CDR2 ANQGSEA. The CDR3 consists of 14 residues. V was cut by 5 bases and J by 7 bases, with 17 bases left in between. The CDR3 reads CSVQDRPRSGELFF. The CDR3 region has the DNA TGCAGCGTTCAGGACCGGCCCCGGAGCGGGGAGCTGTTTTTT.

The chain employs TRBV29-1 and TRBJ2-6, with D unresolved. CDR1 SQVTM and CDR2 ANQGSEA come from the germline V gene. V was trimmed by 4 bases and J by 0 bases, leaving 10 bases between them. The CDR3 is 15 residues long. CDR3 bases: TGCAGCGTTGGAGCCTTCTTCTCTGGGGCCAACGTCCTGACTTTC. Its protein product is CSVGAFFSGANVLTF.

The genes are TRBV5-1 and TRBJ2-5, with unresolved D. CDR1 SGHRS and CDR2 YFSETQ come from the germline V gene. Trimming pared 0 bases from V and 1 base from J, leaving 10 bases between. This CDR3 contains 15 residues. The CDR3 loop is CASSLDGYSQETQYF. CDR3 sequence (DNA): TGCGCCAGCAGCTTGGACGGATACTCCCAAGAGACCCAGTACTTC. Supplemented by reference TRBV5-1 and TRBJ2-5, the full variable domain reads KAGVTQTPRYLIKTRGQQVTLSCSPISGHRSVSWYQQTPGQGLQFLFEYFSETQRNKGNFPGRFSGRQFSNSRSEMNVSTLELGDSALYLCASSLDGYSQETQYFGPGTRLLVL.

This clone was observed a few times. This chain connects TRBV9 to TRBJ2-1; no definite D call. The CDR3 has 11 amino acids. The germline V and J ends were trimmed by 0 bases and 12 bases, with 7 bases remaining between them. Germline V gene lookup returns CDR1 SGDLS and CDR2 YYNGEE. The CDR3 DNA reads as TGTGCCAGCAGCGTAGCCGAGAGGCAGTTCTTC. Translated, it gives CASSVAERQFF.

This clone was seen a few times. The chain joins TRBV11-2 to TRBJ2-6, with D perhaps TRBD2 (6 bases). The CDR3 covers 15 residues. Between the trimmed V and J ends, which lost 3 bases and 0 bases, there was a span of 6 bases. Germline loops: CDR1 SGHAT, CDR2 FQNNGV. The CDR3 spells CASSFGGSGANVLTF. The CDR3 DNA reads TGTGCCAGCAGCTTCGGGGGCTCTGGGGCCAACGTCCTGACTTTC.

This clone was recorded a few times. This chain's CDR3 is CASSPGLSGNYGYTF. As DNA, the CDR3 is TGTGCCAGCAGTCCGGGACTATCAGGAAACTATGGCTACACCTTC. The J gene is TRBJ1-2, the V gene TRBV28; possible D gene TRBD1, 5 bases. V lost 5 bases and J 2 bases, leaving 15 bases between the germline ends. The CDR3 covers 15 residues. Per the germline V gene, CDR1 is MDHEN and CDR2 is SYDVKM.

The CDR3 loop is CASSRGTGGQSTNEKLFF. DNA for the CDR3: TGTGCCAGCAGCCGCGGGACAGGGGGGCAATCAACTAATGAAAAACTGTTTTTT. The V and J genes are TRBV7-9 and TRBJ1-4; 11 bases are shared with TRBD1. This CDR3 has 18 residues. Germline loops: CDR1 SEHNR, CDR2 FQNEAQ (reference sequence). Germline trimming cut 5 bases from V and 0 bases from J; bases unmatched to any gene: 8.

This clone was detected many times. The genes are TRBV28 and TRBJ2-5; weak D call: TRBD2 (8 bases). Trimming removed 5 bases at V and 5 bases at J, with 15 bases between. Germline lookup yields CDR1 MDHEN and CDR2 SYDVKM. This CDR3 contains 14 residues. The CDR3 sequence: CASSEGLGGETQYF. The CDR3 DNA reads TGTGCCAGCAGTGAGGGACTAGGGGGCGAGACCCAGTACTTC.

The sample holds a few counts of this clone. At the DNA level, this CDR3 is encoded by other sequences in the same sample as well. V is TRBV5-6 and J is TRBJ2-3, with D unresolved. The CDR3 length is 13 residues. Germline values: CDR1 SGHDT, CDR2 YYEEEE. Trimming removed 1 base at V and 2 bases at J, with 5 bases between. CDR3 residues: CASSLRVTDTQYF. CDR3 nucleotide sequence: TGTGCCAGCAGCTTGCGTGTCACAGATACGCAGTATTTT.

The gene calls are TRBV30 and TRBJ1-1; D remains unclear. V lost 2 bases to trimming and J lost 1 base, with 5 bases between them. Germline V lookup: CDR1 GTSNPN, CDR2 SVGIG (reference sequence). CDR3 size: 12 residues. CDR3 loop: CAWSRQNTEAFF. The DNA for the CDR3 is TGTGCCTGGAGTAGACAGAACACTGAAGCTTTCTTT.

The chain joins TRBV29-1 to TRBJ2-6; D unclear. V lost 5 bases and J lost 2, with 4 bases in between. Germline CDR1 SQVTM, CDR2 ANQGSEA. This CDR3 contains 12 residues. CDR3 residues: CSVKPGANVLTF. DNA of the CDR3: TGCAGCGTTAAGCCTGGGGCCAACGTCCTGACTTTC.

The chain recombines TRBV28 with TRBJ2-2, with TRBD1 matching over 8 bases. Germline-derived CDR1 and CDR2 are MDHEN and SYDVKM. After removal of 5 bases from V and 0 bases from J, the junction contained 5 bases not matched to a gene. The CDR3 is 16 amino acids. DNA for the CDR3: TGTGCCAGCAGTCCCCTGGGACAGGCGAACACCGGGGAGCTGTTTTTT. This codes for CASSPLGQANTGELFF.